This TCR beta chain came from a study of blood T cell repertoires in COVID-19. In the study overall: Material from acute and convalescent COVID-19 was sourced from the United States, Italy and Spain.

TCRdb keeps only in-frame clones here, not all; method: immunoSEQ multiplex PCR. The table lists around 210,000 clones, around 85% of them singletons. CDR1 is SGHDT and CDR2 is YYEEEE in the germline V gene. This CDR3 is built from 16 residues. With 0 bases clipped from V and 8 bases from J, the junction kept 8 bases outside the gene matches. The chain couples TRBV5-6 to TRBJ2-1; 10 bases align to TRBD2. This receptor was obtained from a man aged 55 to 70 with COVID-19, enrolled during active disease. The material sequenced was peripheral blood. For the CDR3, the DNA is TGTGCCAGCAGCTTGGTGGGTAGCGGGAGGTCGGATGAGCAGTTCTTC. Translating it yields CASSLVGSGRSDEQFF. The full variable domain, with the rest looked up from reference TRBV5-6 and TRBJ2-1, is DAGVTQSPTHLIKTRGQQVTLRCSPKSGHDTVSWYQQALGQGPQFIFQYYEEEERQRGNFPDRFSGHQFPNYSSELNVNALLLGDSALYLCASSLVGSGRSDEQFFGPGTRLTVL.